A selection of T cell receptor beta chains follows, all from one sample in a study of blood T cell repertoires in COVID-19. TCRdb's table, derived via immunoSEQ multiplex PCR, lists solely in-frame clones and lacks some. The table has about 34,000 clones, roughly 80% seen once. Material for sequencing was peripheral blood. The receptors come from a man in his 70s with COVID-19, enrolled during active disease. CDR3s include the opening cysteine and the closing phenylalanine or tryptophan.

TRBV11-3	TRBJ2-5	CASSLGAGGETQYF
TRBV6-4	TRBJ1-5	CASSADRNQPQHF
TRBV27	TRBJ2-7	CASSSWNAEYEQYF
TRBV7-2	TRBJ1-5	CASSPQGQSVNGIHF
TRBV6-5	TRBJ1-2	CASSSEPGIYGYTF
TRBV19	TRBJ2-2	CASISPGRSTGELFF
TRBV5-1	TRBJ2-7	CASSLVAGWVYEQYF
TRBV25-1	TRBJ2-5	CASSRTGSATQYF
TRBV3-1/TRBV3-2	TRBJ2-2	CASSASWTSGRKTGELFF
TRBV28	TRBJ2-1	CANPLGWALTRGEQFF
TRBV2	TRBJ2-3	CASRVGGSGTDTQYF
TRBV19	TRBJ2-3	CASSTLGGGADTQYF
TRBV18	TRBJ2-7	CASSPSKDRGPEQYF
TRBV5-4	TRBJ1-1	CASSPLPGEAEAFF
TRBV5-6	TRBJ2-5	CASSLIGQGETQYF
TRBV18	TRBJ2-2	CASSPLGQVNTGELFF
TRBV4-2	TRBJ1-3	CASSPVGVGNTIYF
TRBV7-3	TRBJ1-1	CASSSTGGANTEAFF
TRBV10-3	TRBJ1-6	CAITPGNNSPLHF
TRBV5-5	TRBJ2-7	CASSLNRGVSSYEQYF
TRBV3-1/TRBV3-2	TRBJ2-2	CASSQVSLTGELFF
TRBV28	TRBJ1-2	CAVDRVLDYTF
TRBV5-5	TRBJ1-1	CASSLAGGANTEAFF
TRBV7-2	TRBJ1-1	CASRRQGSTTEAFF
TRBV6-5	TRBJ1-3	CASRQQGAVGNTIYF
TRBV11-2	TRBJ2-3	CASGQGAQLGTQYF
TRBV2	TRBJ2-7	CASREIDSVSYEQYF
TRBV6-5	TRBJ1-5	CASSRTGGNQPQHF
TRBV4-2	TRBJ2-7	CASSQDPGQGYEQYF
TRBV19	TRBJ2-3	CASRSTRLTTDTQYF
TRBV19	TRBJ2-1	CASSITQRRLALRNEQFF
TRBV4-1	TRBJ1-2	CASSLGTLDNYGYTF